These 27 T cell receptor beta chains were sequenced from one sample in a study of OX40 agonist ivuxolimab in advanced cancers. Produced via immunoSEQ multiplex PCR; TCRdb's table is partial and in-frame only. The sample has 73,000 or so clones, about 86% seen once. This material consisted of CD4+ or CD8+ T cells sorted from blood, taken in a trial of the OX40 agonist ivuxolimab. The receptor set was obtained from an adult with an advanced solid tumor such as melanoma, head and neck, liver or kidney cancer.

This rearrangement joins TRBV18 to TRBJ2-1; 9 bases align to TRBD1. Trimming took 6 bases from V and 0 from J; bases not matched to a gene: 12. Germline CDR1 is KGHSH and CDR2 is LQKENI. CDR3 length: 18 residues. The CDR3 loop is CASSRYTGGRGSYNEQFF. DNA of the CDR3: TGTGCCAGCTCCCGCTACACAGGGGGCCGGGGCTCCTACAATGAGCAGTTCTTC.

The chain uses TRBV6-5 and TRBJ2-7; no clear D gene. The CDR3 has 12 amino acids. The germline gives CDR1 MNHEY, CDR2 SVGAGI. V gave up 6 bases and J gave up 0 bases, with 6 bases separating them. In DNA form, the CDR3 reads TGTGCCAGCAGCCTCCTCTCCTACGAGCAGTACTTC. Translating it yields CASSLLSYEQYF.

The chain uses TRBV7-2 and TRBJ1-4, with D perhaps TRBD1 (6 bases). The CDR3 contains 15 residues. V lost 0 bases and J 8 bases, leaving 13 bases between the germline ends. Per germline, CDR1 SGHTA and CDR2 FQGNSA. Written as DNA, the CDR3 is TGTGCCAGCAGCTTAGCGCAGGGGATCAGCGAAAAACTGTTTTTT. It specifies CASSLAQGISEKLFF.

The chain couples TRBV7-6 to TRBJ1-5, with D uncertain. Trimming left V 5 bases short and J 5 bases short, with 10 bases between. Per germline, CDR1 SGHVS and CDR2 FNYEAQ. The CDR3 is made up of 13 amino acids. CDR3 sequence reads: CASSPLQYQPQHF. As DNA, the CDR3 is TGTGCCAGCAGCCCGCTCCAATATCAGCCCCAGCATTTT.

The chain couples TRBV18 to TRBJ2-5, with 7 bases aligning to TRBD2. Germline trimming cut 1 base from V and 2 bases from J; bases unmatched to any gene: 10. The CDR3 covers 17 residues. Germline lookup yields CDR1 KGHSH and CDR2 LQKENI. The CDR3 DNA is TGTGCCAGCTCACCACTCAGGTTAGCGGGTGATCAAGAGACCCAGTACTTC. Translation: CASSPLRLAGDQETQYF.

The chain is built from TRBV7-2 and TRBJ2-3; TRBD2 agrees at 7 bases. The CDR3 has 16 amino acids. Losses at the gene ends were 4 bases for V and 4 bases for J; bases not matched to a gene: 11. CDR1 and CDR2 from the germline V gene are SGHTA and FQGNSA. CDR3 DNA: TGTGCCAGCAGCTCCCGACTAGCAGGGATTGCAGATACGCAGTATTTT. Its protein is CASSSRLAGIADTQYF. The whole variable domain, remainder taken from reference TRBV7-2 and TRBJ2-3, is GAGVSQSPSNKVTEKGKDVELRCDPISGHTALYWYRQSLGQGLEFLIYFQGNSAPDKSGLPSDRFSAERTGGSVSTLTIQRTQQEDSAVYLCASSSRLAGIADTQYFGPGTRLTVL.

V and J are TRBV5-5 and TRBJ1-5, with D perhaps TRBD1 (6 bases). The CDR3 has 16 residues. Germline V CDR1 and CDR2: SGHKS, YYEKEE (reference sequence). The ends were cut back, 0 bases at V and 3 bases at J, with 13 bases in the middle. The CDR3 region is CASSLGRTDDNQPQHF. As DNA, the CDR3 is TGTGCCAGCAGCTTGGGCCGGACAGATGACAATCAGCCCCAGCATTTT.

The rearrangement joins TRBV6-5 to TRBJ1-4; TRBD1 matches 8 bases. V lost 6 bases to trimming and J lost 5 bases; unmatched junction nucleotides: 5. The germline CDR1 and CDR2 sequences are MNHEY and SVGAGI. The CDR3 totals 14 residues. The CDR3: CASSKQGGNEKLFF. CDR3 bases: TGTGCCAGCAGCAAACAGGGGGGAAATGAAAAACTGTTTTTT.

CDR3 loop: CASSEFGQGFGEQYF. The CDR3 DNA is TGTGCCAGCAGTGAATTTGGACAGGGGTTTGGGGAGCAGTACTTC. The V call is TRBV25-1, the J call TRBJ2-7; 9 nucleotides agree with TRBD1. Germline lookup yields CDR1 MGHDK and CDR2 SYGVNS. This CDR3 spans 15 amino acids. The V and J ends lost 1 base and 7 bases, in that order; junction bases with no gene match: 8.

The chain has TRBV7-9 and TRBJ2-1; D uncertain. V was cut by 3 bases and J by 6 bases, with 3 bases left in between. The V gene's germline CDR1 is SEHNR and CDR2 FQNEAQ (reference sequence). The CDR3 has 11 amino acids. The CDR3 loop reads CASSFSNEQFF. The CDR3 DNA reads TGTGCCAGCAGCTTTTCCAATGAGCAGTTCTTC. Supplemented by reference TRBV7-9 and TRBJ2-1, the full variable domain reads DTGVSQNPRHKITKRGQNVTFRCDPISEHNRLYWYRQTLGQGPEFLTYFQNEAQLEKSRLLSDRFSAERPKGSFSTLEIQRTEQGDSAMYLCASSFSNEQFFGPGTRLTVL.

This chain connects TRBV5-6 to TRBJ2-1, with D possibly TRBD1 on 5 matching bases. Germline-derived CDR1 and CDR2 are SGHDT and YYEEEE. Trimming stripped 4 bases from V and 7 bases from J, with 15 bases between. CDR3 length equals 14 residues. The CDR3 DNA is TGTGCCAGCAGCCTCATGGGGCCAGAAAATGAGCAGTTCTTC. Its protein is CASSLMGPENEQFF.

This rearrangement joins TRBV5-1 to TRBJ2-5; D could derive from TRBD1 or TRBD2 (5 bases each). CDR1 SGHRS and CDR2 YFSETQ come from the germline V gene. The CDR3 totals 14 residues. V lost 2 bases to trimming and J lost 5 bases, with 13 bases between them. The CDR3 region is CASSFQGSEETQYF. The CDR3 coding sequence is TGCGCCAGCAGCTTTCAGGGTAGCGAGGAGACCCAGTACTTC.

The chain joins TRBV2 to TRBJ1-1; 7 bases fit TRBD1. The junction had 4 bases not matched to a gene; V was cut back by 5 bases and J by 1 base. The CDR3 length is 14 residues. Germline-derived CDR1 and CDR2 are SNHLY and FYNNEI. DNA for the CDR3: TGTGCCAGCAGTCGACAGGGAAGGAACACTGAAGCTTTCTTT. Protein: CASSRQGRNTEAFF.

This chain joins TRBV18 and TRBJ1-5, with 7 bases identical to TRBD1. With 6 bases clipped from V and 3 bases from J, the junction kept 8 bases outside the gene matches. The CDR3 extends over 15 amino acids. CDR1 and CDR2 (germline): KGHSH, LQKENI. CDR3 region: CASSAVQGSNQPQHF. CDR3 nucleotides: TGTGCCAGCTCGGCGGTACAGGGGTCCAATCAGCCCCAGCATTTT.

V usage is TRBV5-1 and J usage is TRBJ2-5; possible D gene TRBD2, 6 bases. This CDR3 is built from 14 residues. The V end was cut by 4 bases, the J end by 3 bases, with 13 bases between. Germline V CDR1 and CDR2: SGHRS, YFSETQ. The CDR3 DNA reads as TGCGCCAGCAGCCCCCCCATAGCGGAAGAGACCCAGTACTTC. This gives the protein CASSPPIAEETQYF.

CDR3 DNA: TGTGCCAGTACCGGACGACGGGAGAACACCGGGGAGCTGTTTTTT. This translates into CASTGRRENTGELFF. This chain connects TRBV19 to TRBJ2-2; D is possibly TRBD2 (5 bases). The CDR3 is 15 residues long. The V and J ends lost 7 bases and 1 base respectively, with 13 bases between them. The germline V gene encodes CDR1 LNHDA and CDR2 SQIVND (reference sequence). Full variable domain (missing parts from reference TRBV19 and TRBJ2-2): DGGITQSPKYLFRKEGQNVTLSCEQNLNHDAMYWYRQDPGQGLRLIYYSQIVNDFQKGDIAEGYSVSREKKESFPLTVTSAQKNPTAFYLCASTGRRENTGELFFGEGSRLTVL.

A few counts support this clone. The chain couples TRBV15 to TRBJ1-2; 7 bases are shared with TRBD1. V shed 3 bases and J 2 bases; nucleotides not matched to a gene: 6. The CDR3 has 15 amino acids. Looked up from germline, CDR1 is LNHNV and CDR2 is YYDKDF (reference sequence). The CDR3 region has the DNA TGTGCCACCAGCAGCCAAAGAGGGGGCAACTATGGCTACACCTTC. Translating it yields CATSSQRGGNYGYTF.

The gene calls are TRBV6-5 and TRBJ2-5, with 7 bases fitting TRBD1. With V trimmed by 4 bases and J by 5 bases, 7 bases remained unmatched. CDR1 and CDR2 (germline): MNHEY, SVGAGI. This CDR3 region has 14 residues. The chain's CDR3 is CASSSPQGLETQYF. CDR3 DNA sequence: TGTGCCAGCAGTTCCCCACAGGGGCTGGAGACCCAGTACTTC.

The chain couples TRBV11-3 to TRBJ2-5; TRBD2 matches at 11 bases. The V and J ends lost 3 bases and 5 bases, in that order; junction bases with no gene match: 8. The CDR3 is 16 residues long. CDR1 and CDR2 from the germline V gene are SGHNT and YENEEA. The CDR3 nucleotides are TGTGCCAGCAGCTTCTCCACTAGCGGGAGAGGCGAGACCCAGTACTTC. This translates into CASSFSTSGRGETQYF.

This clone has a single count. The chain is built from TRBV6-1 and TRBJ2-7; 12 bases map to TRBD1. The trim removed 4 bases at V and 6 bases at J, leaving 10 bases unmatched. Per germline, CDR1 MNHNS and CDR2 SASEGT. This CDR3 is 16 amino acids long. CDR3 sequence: CASSGTRDRGRREQYF. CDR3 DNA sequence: TGTGCCAGCAGTGGGACCCGGGACAGGGGGCGCCGCGAGCAGTACTTC.

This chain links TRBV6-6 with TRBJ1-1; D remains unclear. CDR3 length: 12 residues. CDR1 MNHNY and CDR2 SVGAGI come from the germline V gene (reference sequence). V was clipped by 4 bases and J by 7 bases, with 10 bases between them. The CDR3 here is CASSFRLGEAFF. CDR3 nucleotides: TGTGCCAGCAGTTTCCGACTGGGTGAAGCTTTCTTT.

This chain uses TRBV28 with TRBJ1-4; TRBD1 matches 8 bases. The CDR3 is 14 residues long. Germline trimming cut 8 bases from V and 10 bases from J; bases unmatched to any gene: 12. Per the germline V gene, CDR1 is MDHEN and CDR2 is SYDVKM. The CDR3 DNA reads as TGTGCCAGCCGAGTTTTTTCAGGGGGCGCAAAACTGTTTTTT. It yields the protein CASRVFSGGAKLFF.

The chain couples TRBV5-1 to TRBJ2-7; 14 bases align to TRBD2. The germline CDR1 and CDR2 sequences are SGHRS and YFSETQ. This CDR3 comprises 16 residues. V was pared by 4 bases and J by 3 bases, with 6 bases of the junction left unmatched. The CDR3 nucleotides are TGCGCCAGCAGCATCGGGACTAGCGGGGGAATCTACGAGCAGTACTTC. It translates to CASSIGTSGGIYEQYF. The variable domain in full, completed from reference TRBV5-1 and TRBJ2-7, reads KAGVTQTPRYLIKTRGQQVTLSCSPISGHRSVSWYQQTPGQGLQFLFEYFSETQRNKGNFPGRFSGRQFSNSRSEMNVSTLELGDSALYLCASSIGTSGGIYEQYFGPGTRLTVT.

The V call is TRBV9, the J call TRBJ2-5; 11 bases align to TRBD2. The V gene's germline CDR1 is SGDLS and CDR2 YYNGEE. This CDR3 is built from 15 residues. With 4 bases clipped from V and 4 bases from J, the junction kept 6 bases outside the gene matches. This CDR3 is CASSYGTSGRETQYF. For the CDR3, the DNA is TGTGCCAGCAGCTACGGGACTAGCGGTCGAGAGACCCAGTACTTC. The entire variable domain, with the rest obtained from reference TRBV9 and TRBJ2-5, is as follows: DSGVTQTPKHLITATGQRVTLRCSPRSGDLSVYWYQQSLDQGLQFLIQYYNGEERAKGNILERFSAQQFPDLHSELNLSSLELGDSALYFCASSYGTSGRETQYFGPGTRLLVL.

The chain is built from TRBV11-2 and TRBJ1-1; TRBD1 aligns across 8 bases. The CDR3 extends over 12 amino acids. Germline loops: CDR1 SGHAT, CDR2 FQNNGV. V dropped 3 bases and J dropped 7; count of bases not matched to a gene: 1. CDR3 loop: CASSFGQGEAFF. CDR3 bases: TGTGCCAGCAGCTTCGGACAGGGTGAAGCTTTCTTT.

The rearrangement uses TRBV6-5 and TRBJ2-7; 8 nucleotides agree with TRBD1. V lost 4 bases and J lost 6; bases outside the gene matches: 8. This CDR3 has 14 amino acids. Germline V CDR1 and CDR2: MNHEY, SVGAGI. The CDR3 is CASSSDRVSGEQYF. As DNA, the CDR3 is TGTGCCAGCAGTTCGGACAGGGTATCTGGCGAGCAGTACTTC.

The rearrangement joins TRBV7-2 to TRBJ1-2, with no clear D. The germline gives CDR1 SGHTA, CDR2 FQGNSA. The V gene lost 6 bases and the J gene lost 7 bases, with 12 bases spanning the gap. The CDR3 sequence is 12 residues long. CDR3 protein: CASSFAVSGYTF. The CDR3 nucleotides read TGTGCCAGCAGTTTTGCGGTCTCTGGCTACACCTTC.